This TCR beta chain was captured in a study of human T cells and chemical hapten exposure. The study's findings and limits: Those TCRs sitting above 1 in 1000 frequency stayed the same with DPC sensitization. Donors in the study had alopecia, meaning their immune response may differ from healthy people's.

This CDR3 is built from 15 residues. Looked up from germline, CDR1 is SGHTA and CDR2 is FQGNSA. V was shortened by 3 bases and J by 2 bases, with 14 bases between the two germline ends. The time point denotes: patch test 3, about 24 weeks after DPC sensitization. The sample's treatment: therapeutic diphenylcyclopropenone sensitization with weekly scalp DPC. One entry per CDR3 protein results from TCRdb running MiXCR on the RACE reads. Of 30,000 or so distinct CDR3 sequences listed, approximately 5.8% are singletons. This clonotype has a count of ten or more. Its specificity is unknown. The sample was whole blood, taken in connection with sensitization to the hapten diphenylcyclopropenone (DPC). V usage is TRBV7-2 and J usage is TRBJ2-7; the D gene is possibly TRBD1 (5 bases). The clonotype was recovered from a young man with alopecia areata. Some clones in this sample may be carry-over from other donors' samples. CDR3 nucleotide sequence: TGTGCCAGCAGCTTTAAGTTAGGGGATACCTACGAGCAGTACTTC. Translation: CASSFKLGDTYEQYF.